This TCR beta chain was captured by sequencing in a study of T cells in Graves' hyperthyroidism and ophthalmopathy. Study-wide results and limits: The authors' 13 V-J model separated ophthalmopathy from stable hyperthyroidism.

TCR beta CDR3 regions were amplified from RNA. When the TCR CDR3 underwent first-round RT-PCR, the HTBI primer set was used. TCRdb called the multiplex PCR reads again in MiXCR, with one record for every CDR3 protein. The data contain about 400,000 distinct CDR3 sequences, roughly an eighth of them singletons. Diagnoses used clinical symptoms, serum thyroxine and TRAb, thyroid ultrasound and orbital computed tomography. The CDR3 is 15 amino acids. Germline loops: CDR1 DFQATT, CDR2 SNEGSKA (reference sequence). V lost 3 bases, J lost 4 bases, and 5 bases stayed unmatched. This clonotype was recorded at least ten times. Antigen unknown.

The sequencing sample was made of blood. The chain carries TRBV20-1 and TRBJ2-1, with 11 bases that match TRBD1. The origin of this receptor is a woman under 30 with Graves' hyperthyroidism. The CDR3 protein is CSARSDRGHYNEQFF. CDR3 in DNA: TGCAGTGCTAGGTCGGACAGGGGGCATTACAATGAGCAGTTCTTC.